Given below is one T cell receptor beta chain in context. The data stem from a study of blood T cell repertoires in COVID-19. In the authors' methods: Cell counts per sample came from amplifying reference gene primers. Measured with immunoSEQ multiplex PCR; TCRdb has only the in-frame clones, and not every one. V, J and clone size reflect that table, while D and trimming were determined from the DNA. There are about 220,000 clones in the sample; 83% occur only once, and roughly 2.6% lies in the top ten. Germline V gene lookup returns CDR1 SGHNT and CDR2 YYREEE (reference sequence). Trimming stripped 2 bases from V and 0 bases from J, with 17 bases between. The length of the CDR3 is 17 residues.

The sample taken for sequencing was peripheral blood. The source is a woman aged 35 to 49 with active or convalescent COVID-19. The genes are TRBV5-4 and TRBJ1-1, with a possible D match to TRBD1 (6 bases). DNA of the CDR3: TGTGCCAGCAGCTTTTCCCACAAGACAGGTTTGAACACTGAAGCTTTCTTT. Protein: CASSFSHKTGLNTEAFF.